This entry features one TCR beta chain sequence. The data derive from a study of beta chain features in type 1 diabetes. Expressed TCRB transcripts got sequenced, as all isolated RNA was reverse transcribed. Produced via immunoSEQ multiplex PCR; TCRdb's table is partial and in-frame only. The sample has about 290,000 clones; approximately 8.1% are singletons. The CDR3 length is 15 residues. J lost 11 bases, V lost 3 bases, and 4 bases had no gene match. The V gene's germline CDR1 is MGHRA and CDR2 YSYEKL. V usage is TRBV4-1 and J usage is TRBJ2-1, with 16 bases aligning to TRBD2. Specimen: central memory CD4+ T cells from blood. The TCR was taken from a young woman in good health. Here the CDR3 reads CASSQGTSGRVKQFF. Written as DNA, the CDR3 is TGCGCCAGCAGCCAGGGGACTAGCGGGAGGGTGAAGCAGTTCTTC.